These T cell receptor beta chains were read from a single sample in a study of regulatory T cells in long-lasting Graves disease. TCRdb reprocessed the multiplex PCR reads with MiXCR, giving one entry per CDR3 protein. The sample lists roughly 450,000 distinct CDR3 sequences; around 20% were seen once. This specimen consisted of peripheral blood mononuclear cells (PBMCs), obtained when the disease was refractory, from a patient treated with antithyroid drugs. Receptors originate from a female donor with Graves disease. Each CDR3 is given with its conserved first and last residue. A D gene is named only where the DNA matches it firmly. The size entry is marked missing in some rows and otherwise reads once, few, many or a size class.

v_gene	abundance	d_gene	j_gene	CDR3aa	CDR3nt
TRBV29-1	few	.	TRBJ2-2	CSVLSSANTGELFF	TGCAGCGTCCTGAGCAGCGCGAACACCGGGGAGCTGTTTTTT
TRBV7-2	.	.	TRBJ1-3	CASSLADRLSGNTIYF	TGTGCCAGCAGCTTAGCCGATCGACTCTCAGGAAACACCATATATTTT
TRBV12-5	many	TRBD1	TRBJ1-5	CASGLPLGTGIPLSNQPQHF	TGTGCTAGTGGTTTGCCCCTGGGGACAGGGATTCCCCTGAGCAATCAGCCCCAGCATTTT
TRBV20-1	few	.	TRBJ2-7	CSAPQSHAGYEQYF	TGCAGTGCCCCTCAGTCCCACGCCGGCTACGAGCAGTACTTC
TRBV7-9	many	TRBD1	TRBJ2-7	CASSPGTGASYEQYF	TGTGCCAGCAGCCCCGGGACAGGGGCCTCCTACGAGCAGTACTTC
TRBV24-1	many	.	TRBJ2-7	CATEERSWPYEQYF	TGTGCCACCGAGGAGAGGTCGTGGCCTTACGAGCAGTACTTC
TRBV28	many	.	TRBJ2-7	CASSFPGTRPYEQYF	TGTGCCAGCAGTTTTCCCGGGACTCGACCCTACGAGCAGTACTTC
TRBV28	.	.	TRBJ2-7	CASRPTLGHEQYF	TGTGCCAGCAGACCCACTCTGGGCCACGAGCAGTACTTC
TRBV3-1	few	.	TRBJ1-2	CASSQEVVSVYYGYTF	TGTGCCAGCAGCCAAGAGGTAGTCAGTGTTTACTATGGCTACACCTTC
TRBV24-1	few	.	TRBJ2-5	CATSARASRGETQYF	TGTGCCACCAGTGCGCGGGCCTCAAGAGGAGAGACCCAGTACTTC
TRBV6-5	few	TRBD1	TRBJ2-3	CASSSLGGPDTQYF	TGTGCCAGCAGTTCCCTAGGGGGCCCAGATACGCAGTATTTT
TRBV19	few	.	TRBJ2-2	CASSRASNTGELFF	TGTGCCAGTAGCCGGGCTTCGAACACCGGGGAGCTGTTTTTT
TRBV5-6	.	TRBD1	TRBJ1-5	CASRRGQAPSNQPQHF	TGTGCCAGCAGGAGGGGGCAGGCGCCAAGCAATCAGCCCCAGCATTTT
TRBV5-1	.	.	TRBJ2-7	CASSLDLPTSYEQYF	TGCGCCAGCAGCTTGGACCTGCCTACTTCCTACGAGCAGTACTTC
TRBV29-1	many	.	TRBJ1-2	CSVVDNYGYTF	TGCAGCGTTGTTGATAACTATGGCTACACCTTC
TRBV6-4	few	.	TRBJ1-6	CASSMIRGNTLHF	TGTGCCAGCAGTATGATTAGGGGAAACACCCTCCACTTT
TRBV7-2	many	TRBD2	TRBJ2-7	CASSTTSGTYEQYF	TGTGCCAGCAGTACGACTAGCGGTACCTACGAGCAGTACTTC
TRBV6-2/TRBV6-3	few	TRBD2	TRBJ2-1	CASSYSVTSGGNNEQFF	TGTGCCAGCAGTTATTCAGTGACTAGCGGGGGTAACAATGAGCAGTTCTTC
TRBV30	.	TRBD1	TRBJ2-7	CAWGDRSRYEQYF	TGTGCCTGGGGGGACAGGAGCCGGTACGAGCAGTACTTC
TRBV28	.	.	TRBJ2-5	CASSFLLGWETQYF	TGTGCCAGCAGTTTTCTTCTGGGATGGGAGACCCAGTACTTC
TRBV29-1	many	.	TRBJ2-7	CSVRLLADGEQYF	TGCAGCGTTAGGCTACTAGCCGATGGCGAGCAGTACTTC
TRBV30	few	TRBD1	TRBJ2-6	CAWSETGAGANVLTF	TGTGCCTGGAGTGAGACAGGGGCCGGGGCCAACGTCCTGACTTTC
TRBV6-1	many	TRBD1	TRBJ2-7	CASAGQGFYEQYF	TGTGCCAGCGCGGGACAGGGGTTCTACGAGCAGTACTTC
TRBV6-9	many	.	TRBJ1-1	CASSYVQGAGTEAFF	TGTGCCAGCAGTTACGTCCAGGGCGCGGGCACTGAAGCTTTCTTT
TRBV20-1	many	TRBD2	TRBJ2-7	CSALSGRSIYEQYF	TGCAGTGCTCTAAGCGGGAGGTCAATCTACGAGCAGTACTTC
TRBV6-1	many	.	TRBJ2-5	CASNHLDGGMETQYF	TGTGCCAGCAACCACCTCGACGGCGGAATGGAGACCCAGTACTTC
TRBV28	many	TRBD1	TRBJ1-5	CASSSGTGGPPNQPQHF	TGTGCCAGCAGTTCCGGGACAGGGGGCCCCCCGAATCAGCCCCAGCATTTT
TRBV5-5	many	.	TRBJ1-2	CASSSPTASYGYTF	TGTGCCAGCAGCTCGCCGACAGCAAGCTATGGCTACACCTTC
TRBV3-1	.	TRBD1	TRBJ1-6	CASSPPGQGVPPLHF	TGTGCCAGCAGTCCGCCGGGACAGGGCGTTCCACCCCTCCACTTT
TRBV7-8	few	TRBD2	TRBJ2-7	CASSSPPGGEGGGYEQYF	TGTGCCAGCAGCTCGCCACCGGGCGGGGAGGGCGGGGGCTACGAGCAGTACTTC
TRBV12-3/TRBV12-4	few	.	TRBJ2-1	CASSLLGYNEQFF	TGTGCCAGCAGCCTCCTGGGATACAATGAGCAGTTCTTC
TRBV7-9	.	TRBD1	TRBJ1-2	CASSLTGSGGYTF	TGTGCCAGCAGCTTGACAGGGTCGGGAGGCTACACCTTC
TRBV20-1	many	TRBD2	TRBJ2-7	CSATTSGRSSYEQYF	TGCAGTGCTACCACTAGCGGGAGATCTTCCTACGAGCAGTACTTC
TRBV11-1	many	.	TRBJ2-7	CASSLVQSYEQYF	TGTGCCAGCAGCTTAGTTCAGAGTTACGAGCAGTACTTC
TRBV7-2	many	.	TRBJ1-1	CASSYFSQTEAFF	TGTGCCAGCAGCTATTTTAGTCAGACTGAAGCTTTCTTT
TRBV12-5	many	TRBD2	TRBJ2-2	CASGLVLAGRYTGELFF	TGTGCTAGTGGTTTGGTACTAGCGGGTCGATACACCGGGGAGCTGTTTTTT
TRBV6-1	many	.	TRBJ2-7	CAISPRTGNPGEQYF	TGTGCCATCTCCCCAAGAACAGGTAACCCCGGGGAGCAGTACTTC
TRBV6-2/TRBV6-3	few	.	TRBJ2-7	CASSFLDSRGYEQYF	TGTGCCAGCAGTTTTCTGGACAGTCGGGGCTACGAGCAGTACTTC
TRBV13	.	.	TRBJ2-7	CASRIRRGLEQYF	TGTGCCAGCAGGATCCGCAGGGGTCTCGAGCAGTACTTC
TRBV7-6	.	TRBD1	TRBJ2-2	CASSAPGGNTGELFF	TGTGCCAGCAGCGCTCCAGGGGGGAACACCGGGGAGCTGTTTTTT
TRBV18	.	.	TRBJ1-1	CASSPVIGTEAFF	TGTGCCAGCTCACCTGTCATCGGCACTGAAGCTTTCTTT
TRBV9	few	TRBD1	TRBJ1-2	CASSAWGTAKGGYTF	TGTGCCAGCAGCGCCTGGGGGACAGCCAAGGGGGGCTACACCTTC
TRBV4-1	few	.	TRBJ2-7	CASSHLVASNYEQYF	TGCGCCAGCAGCCACCTAGTAGCCAGCAACTACGAGCAGTACTTC
TRBV6-2/TRBV6-3	.	.	TRBJ2-3	CASSLGGVADSASTDTQYF	TGTGCCAGCAGTCTCGGCGGGGTAGCGGACTCTGCTAGCACAGATACGCAGTATTTT
TRBV27	many	.	TRBJ1-2	CASSLGVGNYGYTF	TGTGCCAGCAGTTTAGGGGTGGGTAACTATGGCTACACCTTC
TRBV20-1	many	.	TRBJ2-5	CSATPNQETQYF	TGCAGTGCTACCCCGAACCAAGAGACCCAGTACTTC
TRBV29-1	few	TRBD2	TRBJ2-7	CSVGTSGVSYEQYF	TGCAGCGTTGGGACTAGCGGCGTGTCCTACGAGCAGTACTTC
TRBV12-3/TRBV12-4	.	.	TRBJ2-1	CASKGEWARDEQFF	TGTGCCAGCAAGGGGGAGTGGGCTCGCGATGAGCAGTTCTTC
TRBV6-2/TRBV6-3	.	.	TRBJ2-7	CASSYGTRHTASTYEQYF	TGTGCCAGCAGTTACGGGACAAGACACACAGCGTCTACCTACGAGCAGTACTTC
TRBV6-2/TRBV6-3	few	.	TRBJ1-1	CANSEAEENTEAFF	TGTGCCAACAGTGAAGCAGAGGAGAACACTGAAGCTTTCTTT
TRBV28	many	.	TRBJ2-7	CASSYPLREQYF	TGTGCCAGCAGTTACCCCTTGCGGGAGCAGTACTTC
TRBV4-2	few	TRBD1	TRBJ1-2	CASSQEGQASYGYTF	TGTGCCAGCAGCCAAGAGGGACAGGCGAGCTATGGCTACACCTTC
TRBV27	many	.	TRBJ1-5	CASSLRWGGVQPQHF	TGTGCCAGCAGTTTAAGGTGGGGTGGGGTTCAGCCCCAGCATTTT
TRBV28	many	.	TRBJ1-5	CASSLWLEGHGQPQHF	TGTGCCAGCAGTTTATGGTTGGAGGGACACGGACAGCCCCAGCATTTT
TRBV30	.	TRBD1	TRBJ2-7	CAWSVTGQGREQYF	TGTGCCTGGAGTGTAACGGGACAGGGTCGCGAGCAGTACTTC